This T cell receptor (beta chain) was sequenced for a study of metastatic and nonmetastatic thyroid tumors. This clone was seen ten or more times. Patients were all untreated before their thyroid surgery. The CDR3 is 12 amino acids. Trimming cost V 5 bases and J 5 bases, with 9 bases left between them. CDR1 and CDR2 (germline): LGHDT, YNNKEL (reference sequence). With MiXCR, TCRdb called clones anew from the PCR reads. This repertoire shows around 42,000 clones, about 12% found once; its top ten account for 8.5% to 10%. The gene calls are TRBV3-1 and TRBJ2-5, with D unclear. The source of this sequence is a male donor with papillary thyroid cancer or a benign thyroid nodule (not recorded which). Some clones in this sample may be carry-over from other donors' samples. The sample taken for sequencing was blood. This CDR3 reads CASSVVGETQYF. The DNA of the CDR3 is TGTGCCAGCAGCGTCGTGGGGGAGACCCAGTACTTC.